This TCR beta chain was sequenced in a study of blood T cell repertoires in COVID-19. At the level of the study: Donors in the United States, Italy and Spain gave samples during acute or convalescent COVID-19. T cells, B-cell-depleted T cells, or PBMCs provided the cDNA or gDNA that served as material.

Authors' analysis steps: The assay estimated nucleated cells by amplifying reference gene primers. Clones were sequenced by immunoSEQ multiplex PCR, and TCRdb holds only the in-frame ones, with some missing. V, J and clone size reflect that table, while D and trimming were determined from the DNA. Counted here are 75,000 to 95,000 clones, approximately 90% occurring once; the ten biggest clones make up just under 3%. The CDR3 covers 19 residues. This clone was counted only a few times. The source of this sequence is a woman aged 80 or over with acute or convalescent COVID-19. The sequencing sample was made of peripheral blood. V is TRBV21-1 and J is TRBJ2-2; the DNA was not used to check the table's D call, TRBD2. TRBV21-1 is a listed pseudogene. CDR3 residues: CASSKEWEPFVSNTGELFF. CDR3 in DNA: TGTGCCAGCAGCAAAGAATGGGAGCCATTCGTCTCAAACACCGGGGAGCTGTTTTTT.